This T cell receptor (beta chain) derives from a study of OX40 agonist ivuxolimab in advanced cancers. General notes on the study: Ivuxolimab was a fully human IgG2 agonistic monoclonal antibody targeting the costimulatory receptor OX40 (CD134). Intravenous ivuxolimab was administered to patients every 2 weeks at six dose levels: 0.01, 0.1, 0.3, 1.5, 3 and 10 mg/kg. Of the 52 patients in dose escalation, 19 had hepatocellular carcinoma, approximately 15 had melanoma, 9 had renal cell carcinoma and 9 had head and neck cancer. In the dose-escalation cohort, 70% to 85% of patients were male, and the mean age was around 60 years, with a range of about 23 to 90. Prior anti-PD-1, anti-PD-L1 or anti-CTLA-4 therapy was permitted, and approximately 42% of dose-escalation patients had received checkpoint inhibitors. Partial responses were achieved by three dose-escalation patients, of whom one had hepatocellular carcinoma and two had cutaneous melanoma. The point of sequencing TCRbeta in the periphery was to test whether ivuxolimab changed TCR sequence diversity and drove clonal T-cell expansion. The paper describes the monotherapy dose-escalation part (N of about 52 patients) of the phase I trial of ivuxolimab. The paper's findings and limits, for the study overall: On average, CD8+ T cells showed more expanded clones than CD4+ T cells after ivuxolimab. The antigen specificity of the clonally expanded peripheral T cells was not determined. Low levels of normalized T-cell clonal expansion were also seen in some patients who did not respond. At doses of 0.1 to 3.0 mg/kg, clonal expansion of both CD4+ and CD8+ blood T cells was observed from baseline to week 6. In the 0.1-3.0 mg/kg groups, partial responders had among the lowest normalized peripheral clonal expansion, particularly in CD8+ T cells.

Patients with a history of autoimmune disease or receiving systemic immunosuppression were excluded from the trial. Peripheral blood for TCR sequencing was collected from all dose cohorts at baseline, on cycle 4 day 1, and on cycle 7 day 1. Samples were obtained from an open-label, multicenter, first-in-human phase I dose-escalation trial of ivuxolimab. The trial enrolled adults with locally advanced or metastatic head and neck squamous cell, hepatocellular, melanoma or renal cell carcinoma. Before TCR sequencing, CD4+ T cells and CD8+ T cells from peripheral blood were sorted into separate populations. With respect to this clone: Its antigen is still unknown. Its ends do not fully match the called genes, so a read error is possible.

The CDR3, cysteine through phenylalanine, is 14 amino acids long. Only the CDR3 portion is preserved as DNA: 42 bases, with reading frame beginning at the first base. Via the germline V gene, CDR1 is MNHEY and CDR2 SVGAGI. To sequence the TCRbeta CDR3 region, genomic DNA was isolated from the sorted cells. TCRbeta CDR3 regions were sequenced using the immunoSEQ Assay. In TCRdb, the immuneACCESS table is reduced to in-frame sequences with V and J assigned. These tables do not hold every clone; where another copy was compared, an unresolved V gene accounts for under half, and the others remain unexplained. Present in this sample are about 62,000 clones, 79% of which were seen just once. The top ten clonotypes cover about a tenth of the sample.

The chain employs TRBV6-5 and TRBJ2-5, with 10 central nucleotides matching TRBD2. Here the sequenced sample was CD4+ or CD8+ T cells sorted from blood, taken in a trial of the OX40 agonist ivuxolimab. The sequence was collected from an adult with an advanced solid tumor such as melanoma, head and neck, liver or kidney cancer. The DNA sequence is given as TGTGCCAGCAGTTACGGTCTAGCGGGAGAGGCCCAGTACTTC. This sequence encodes CASSYGLAGEAQYF.